The 10 T cell receptor beta chains below all came from one sample that was sequenced in a study of T cell responses to AZD1222 COVID-19 vaccine. The repertoire was sequenced with immunoSEQ multiplex PCR; TCRdb's copy has only in-frame clones and lacks some. This sample carries 140,000 to 150,000 clones, 90% to 95% of them seen once, and the ten largest clones take more than 10%. Sequencing was performed on peripheral blood, taken after recovery from COVID-19. These receptors were collected from an adult who had recovered from COVID-19.

V gene TRBV5-6 combines with J gene TRBJ2-1, with TRBD2 matching 13 bases. This CDR3 spans 17 amino acids. Trimming cost V 5 bases and J 0 bases; bases outside gene matches: 5. Germline lookup yields CDR1 SGHDT and CDR2 YYEEEE. The CDR3 reads CASRGTSGALSYNEQFF. Written as DNA, the CDR3 is TGTGCCAGCAGGGGGACTAGCGGGGCCCTCTCCTACAATGAGCAGTTCTTC. The full variable domain, in which reference TRBV5-6 and TRBJ2-1 provide the parts outside the CDR3, is DAGVTQSPTHLIKTRGQQVTLRCSPKSGHDTVSWYQQALGQGPQFIFQYYEEEERQRGNFPDRFSGHQFPNYSSELNVNALLLGDSALYLCASRGTSGALSYNEQFFGPGTRLTVL.

The rearrangement joins TRBV19 to TRBJ2-7, with 7 bases identical to TRBD1. The germline gives CDR1 LNHDA, CDR2 SQIVND (reference sequence). The CDR3 has 13 residues. V shed 4 bases and J 3 bases; nucleotides not matched to a gene: 3. CDR3: CASSRGQNYEQYF. The CDR3 region has the DNA TGTGCCAGTAGTAGGGGACAGAACTACGAGCAGTACTTC.

The V gene is TRBV7-9, the J gene TRBJ2-5; 8 bases fit TRBD1. J was trimmed by 5 bases and V by 2 bases; bases with no gene match: 10. Germline CDR1 reads SEHNR; CDR2 reads FQNEAQ (reference sequence). The CDR3 extends over 16 amino acids. DNA of the CDR3: TGTGCCAGCAGCTTAAGGCGACAGGGGTTTGGGGAGACCCAGTACTTC. Protein: CASSLRRQGFGETQYF.

CDR3 residues: CATGTSGRARDDEQFF. The CDR3 bases are TGTGCCACTGGGACTAGCGGGAGGGCCCGCGACGATGAGCAGTTCTTC. This sequence joins TRBV10-3 and TRBJ2-1; 16 nucleotides align to TRBD2. V lost 10 bases to trimming and J lost 8 bases; unmatched junction nucleotides: 11. Germline V gene sequence: CDR1 ENHRY, CDR2 SYGVKD. The CDR3 runs to 16 residues.

The genes are TRBV28 and TRBJ2-7, with D uncertain. Germline assignment: CDR1 MDHEN and CDR2 SYDVKM. The CDR3 consists of 11 residues. The germline V and J ends were trimmed by 6 bases and 5 bases, with 8 bases remaining between them. The CDR3, as DNA: TGTGCCAGCAGCCTCGGTAACGAGCAGTACTTC. It codes for CASSLGNEQYF.

V usage is TRBV4-1 and J usage is TRBJ2-1; 11 nucleotides agree with TRBD2. Germline CDR1 reads MGHRA; CDR2 reads YSYEKL. V gave up 4 bases and J gave up 5 bases; unmatched junction bases: 7. The CDR3 consists of 16 residues. Written as DNA, the CDR3 is TGCGCCAGCAGCCCACTGGGACTAGCGGATGACAATGAGCAGTTCTTC. Amino acid sequence: CASSPLGLADDNEQFF.

V and J are TRBV19 and TRBJ2-3; D ambiguous. CDR3 length: 13 amino acids. V was shortened by 7 bases and J by 3 bases, with 11 bases between the two germline ends. The germline gives CDR1 LNHDA, CDR2 SQIVND (reference sequence). The CDR3 DNA follows: TGTGCCAGTAATGGCGCCAAAACAGATACGCAGTATTTT. Residues: CASNGAKTDTQYF.

The V gene is TRBV7-6, the J gene TRBJ1-3; TRBD1 might be the D (5 bases). Germline V lookup: CDR1 SGHVS, CDR2 FNYEAQ. With 1 base removed from V and 4 bases from J, the gap between germline ends came to 17 bases. This CDR3 comprises 17 residues. The CDR3 loop is CASSLGRDGRQGNTIYF. The CDR3 region has the DNA TGTGCCAGCAGCTTAGGTCGGGACGGACGACAAGGAAACACCATATATTTT.

This clone has more than one count but fewer than ten. The gene calls are TRBV2 and TRBJ1-2; D remains ambiguous. Germline values: CDR1 SNHLY, CDR2 FYNNEI. CDR3 length: 12 amino acids. V lost 5 bases to trimming and J lost 0 bases, with 4 bases between them. The CDR3 DNA sequence: TGTGCCAGCAGTACTGCTAACTATGGCTACACCTTC. It specifies CASSTANYGYTF.

This chain links TRBV11-2 with TRBJ2-7; 7 nucleotides match TRBD2. This CDR3 contains 15 residues. Germline V gene lookup returns CDR1 SGHAT and CDR2 FQNNGV. Germline trimming cut 4 bases from V and 4 bases from J; bases unmatched to any gene: 10. DNA of the CDR3: TGTGCCAGCAGCTGGACCGGGACTATCGAATACGAGCAGTACTTC. Translated: CASSWTGTIEYEQYF. Complete variable domain (other parts from reference TRBV11-2 and TRBJ2-7): EAGVAQSPRYKIIEKRQSVAFWCNPISGHATLYWYQQILGQGPKLLIQFQNNGVVDDSQLPKDRFSAERLKGVDSTLKIQPAKLEDSAVYLCASSWTGTIEYEQYFGPGTRLTVT.